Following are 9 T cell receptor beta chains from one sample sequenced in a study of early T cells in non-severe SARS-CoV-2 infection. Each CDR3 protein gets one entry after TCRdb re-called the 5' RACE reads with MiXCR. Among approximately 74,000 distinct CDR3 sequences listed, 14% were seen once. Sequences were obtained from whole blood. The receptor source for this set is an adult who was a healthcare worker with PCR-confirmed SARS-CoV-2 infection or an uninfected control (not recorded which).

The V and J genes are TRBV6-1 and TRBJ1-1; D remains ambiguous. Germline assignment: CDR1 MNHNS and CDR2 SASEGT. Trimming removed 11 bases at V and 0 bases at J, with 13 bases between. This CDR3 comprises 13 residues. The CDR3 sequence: CAAKMGMNTEAFF. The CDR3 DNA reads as TGTGCCGCTAAAATGGGTATGAACACTGAAGCTTTCTTT.

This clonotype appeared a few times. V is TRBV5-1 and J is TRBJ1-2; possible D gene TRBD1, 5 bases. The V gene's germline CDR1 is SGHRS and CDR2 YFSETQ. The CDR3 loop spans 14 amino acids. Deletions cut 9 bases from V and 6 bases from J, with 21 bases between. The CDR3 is CATSTGGQIHGYTF. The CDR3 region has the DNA TGCGCCACCTCGACGGGGGGTCAGATACATGGCTACACCTTC. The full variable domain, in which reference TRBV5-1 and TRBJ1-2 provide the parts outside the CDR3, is KAGVTQTPRYLIKTRGQQVTLSCSPISGHRSVSWYQQTPGQGLQFLFEYFSETQRNKGNFPGRFSGRQFSNSRSEMNVSTLELGDSALYLCATSTGGQIHGYTFGSGTRLTVV.

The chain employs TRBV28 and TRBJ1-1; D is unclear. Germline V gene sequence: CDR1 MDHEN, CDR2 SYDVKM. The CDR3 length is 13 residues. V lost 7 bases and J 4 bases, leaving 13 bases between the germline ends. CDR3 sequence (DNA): TGTGCCAGCATCCCCGGGGTGGGCACTGAAGCTTTCTTT. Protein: CASIPGVGTEAFF.

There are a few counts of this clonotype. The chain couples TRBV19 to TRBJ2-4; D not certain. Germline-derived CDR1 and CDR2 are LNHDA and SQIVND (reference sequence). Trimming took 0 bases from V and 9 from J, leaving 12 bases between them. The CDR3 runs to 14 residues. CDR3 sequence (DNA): TGTGCCAGTAGTATAGAAAGGCCCATGGGCATTCAGTACTTC. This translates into CASSIERPMGIQYF.

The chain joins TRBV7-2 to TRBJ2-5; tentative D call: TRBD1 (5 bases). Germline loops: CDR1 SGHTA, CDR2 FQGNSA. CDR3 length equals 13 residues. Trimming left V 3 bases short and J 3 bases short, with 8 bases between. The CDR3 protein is CASSFDRKETQYF. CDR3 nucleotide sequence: TGTGCCAGCAGCTTCGACAGAAAAGAGACCCAGTACTTC.

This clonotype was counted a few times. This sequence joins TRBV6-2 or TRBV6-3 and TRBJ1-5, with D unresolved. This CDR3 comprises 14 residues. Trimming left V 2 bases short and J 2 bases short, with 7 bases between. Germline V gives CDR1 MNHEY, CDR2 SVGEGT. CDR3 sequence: CASSYMARNQPQHF. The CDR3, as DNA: TGTGCCAGCAGTTACATGGCTCGCAATCAGCCCCAGCATTTT.

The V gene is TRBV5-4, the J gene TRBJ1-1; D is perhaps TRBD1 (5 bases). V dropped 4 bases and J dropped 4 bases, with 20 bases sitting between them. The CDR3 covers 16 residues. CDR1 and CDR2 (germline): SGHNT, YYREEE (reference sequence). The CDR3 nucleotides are TGTGCCAGCAGCCGCAACCCGGGGGGTGGCTCCACTGAAGCTTTCTTT. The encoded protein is CASSRNPGGGSTEAFF.

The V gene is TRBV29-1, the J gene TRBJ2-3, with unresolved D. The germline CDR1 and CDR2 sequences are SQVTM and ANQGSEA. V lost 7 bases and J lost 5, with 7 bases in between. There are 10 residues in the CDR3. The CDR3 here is CSAGVDTQYF. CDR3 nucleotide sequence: TGCAGCGCTGGAGTAGATACGCAGTATTTT.

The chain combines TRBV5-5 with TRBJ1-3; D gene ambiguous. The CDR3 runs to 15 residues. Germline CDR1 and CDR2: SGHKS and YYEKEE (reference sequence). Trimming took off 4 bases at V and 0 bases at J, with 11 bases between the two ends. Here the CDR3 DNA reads TGTGCCAGCAGCATCGGACTCCCCTCTGGAAACACCATATATTTT. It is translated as CASSIGLPSGNTIYF.